This entry describes one T cell receptor beta chain. The antigen is not known. 60 Vbeta and 13 Jbeta primers were used in PCR. Clones were sequenced by immunoSEQ multiplex PCR, and TCRdb holds only the in-frame ones, with some missing. The repertoire consists of approximately 59,000 clones, with about 63% occurring once and the leading ten covering 17%. The record originates from a study of cytomegalovirus exposure and HLA in healthy donors. Findings and limits, study-wide: Sequencing had likely introduced a cluster of highly shared sequence variants as an artifact. Some segments of the V type, notably TRBV6-2 and TRBV6-3, were excluded as indistinguishable.

Trimming pared 3 bases from V and 0 bases from J, leaving 5 bases between. There are 13 residues in the CDR3. CDR1 and CDR2 from the germline V gene are SQVTM and ANQGSEA. This receptor was identified in a middle-aged man in good health and CMV-seropositive. Sequenced: PBMCs. The chain employs TRBV29-1 and TRBJ2-2; no clear D gene. CDR3 sequence reads: CSVDDSNTGELFF. DNA for the CDR3: TGCAGCGTTGACGACTCGAACACCGGGGAGCTGTTTTTT.